This TCR beta chain was recorded in a study of shared clonotypes between healthy human individuals. About 30,000 T cell genomes (roughly 220 ng DNA) went into each sorted-subset replicate. Some clones are missing from TCRdb's copy, which holds only in-frame ones; the method was immunoSEQ multiplex PCR. The data contain about 1.5 million clones, roughly 95% of them seen just once; the ten biggest clones take up roughly 1.2%. All donors were Caucasian adults living in Nashville, Tennessee. Germline V gives CDR1 SGHTA, CDR2 FQGNSA. The CDR3 runs 14 residues. The V end was cut by 1 base, the J end by 4 bases, with 10 bases between.

Sample: naive CD4+ T cells sorted from blood. Specified subset: CD45RA+ positively selected. This receptor was taken from a man aged 25-45 years in good health. The chain employs TRBV7-2 and TRBJ2-5; unclear D gene. CDR3 in amino acids: CASSLVASTETQYF. The CDR3, as DNA: TGTGCCAGCAGCTTAGTGGCCAGTACAGAGACCCAGTACTTC.